The 14 T cell receptor beta chains below all came from one sample that was sequenced in a study of cytomegalovirus exposure and HLA in healthy donors. The PCR made use of 60 Vbeta and 13 Jbeta primers. Sequencing used immunoSEQ multiplex PCR; TCRdb keeps in-frame clones, though not all of them. The sample lists approximately 130,000 clones, 65% to 85% occurring once. The sample comprised PBMCs. These receptors were obtained from a man aged 45-65 years in good health and CMV-seronegative.

The J gene is TRBJ2-2, the V gene TRBV19; 9 bases agree with TRBD1. CDR1 and CDR2 (germline): LNHDA, SQIVND (reference sequence). The V and J ends lost 0 bases and 7 bases, in that order; junction bases with no gene match: 6. CDR3 size: 16 residues. The CDR3 spells CASSIDYRGPVGELFF. DNA for the CDR3: TGTGCCAGTAGTATAGATTACAGGGGGCCGGTCGGGGAGCTGTTTTTT.

The genes are TRBV5-4 and TRBJ2-1; D call uncertain. Looked up from germline, CDR1 is SGHNT and CDR2 is YYREEE (reference sequence). Trimming removed 2 bases at V and 5 bases at J, with 5 bases between. The length of the CDR3 is 12 residues. The CDR3 nucleotides are TGTGCCAGCAGCTTTTTCGACAATGAGCAGTTCTTC. This encodes CASSFFDNEQFF. Using reference TRBV5-4 and TRBJ2-1 for the parts outside the CDR3, the full variable domain is ETGVTQSPTHLIKTRGQQVTLRCSSQSGHNTVSWYQQALGQGPQFIFQYYREEENGRGNFPPRFSGLQFPNYSSELNVNALELDDSALYLCASSFFDNEQFFGPGTRLTVL.

The rearrangement joins TRBV30 to TRBJ2-1; D ambiguous. This CDR3 spans 13 amino acids. The ends were cut back, 6 bases at V and 0 bases at J, with 9 bases in the middle. Germline CDR1 reads GTSNPN; CDR2 reads SVGIG (reference sequence). The CDR3: CACSSSSYNEQFF. CDR3 DNA: TGTGCCTGTAGTTCGAGCTCCTACAATGAGCAGTTCTTC.

This clone was seen a single time. The chain is built from TRBV4-3 and TRBJ2-3, with 8 nucleotides matching TRBD2. This CDR3 contains 17 residues. The ends lost 4 bases at V and 5 bases at J; junction bases unmatched: 14. The germline gives CDR1 LGHNA, CDR2 YSLEER. CDR3 residues: CASSPTRGGAGLDTQYF. The CDR3, as DNA: TGCGCCAGCAGCCCTACTCGGGGGGGCGCAGGATTAGATACGCAGTATTTT.

This chain uses TRBV5-4 with TRBJ2-5; 9 bases are shared with TRBD1. Germline V lookup: CDR1 SGHNT, CDR2 YYREEE (reference sequence). The V segment lost 3 bases and the J segment 5 bases; nucleotides outside the gene matches: 5. CDR3 length: 14 amino acids. The CDR3 is CASSWGQGAETQYF. CDR3 bases: TGTGCCAGCAGCTGGGGACAGGGTGCGGAGACCCAGTACTTC.

This chain connects TRBV11-2 to TRBJ2-1, with D possibly matching TRBD1 (6 bases). Germline CDR1 SGHAT, CDR2 FQNNGV. CDR3 size: 15 residues. Trimming pared 4 bases from V and 3 bases from J, leaving 13 bases between. The CDR3 region has the DNA TGTGCCAGCAGCTCGATCAGGGGTCACTACAATGAGCAGTTCTTC. Encoded protein: CASSSIRGHYNEQFF.

The J gene is TRBJ1-2, the V gene TRBV7-9; TRBD1 aligns across 8 bases. The CDR3 spans 15 residues. V gave up 5 bases and J gave up 4 bases; unmatched junction bases: 9. CDR1 and CDR2 from the germline V gene are SEHNR and FQNEAQ (reference sequence). The CDR3 spells CASSPGTGPGYGYTF. Here the CDR3 DNA reads TGTGCCAGCAGCCCAGGGACAGGTCCTGGCTATGGCTACACCTTC.

This chain uses TRBV6-5 with TRBJ2-5; no reliable D call. Trimming left V 0 bases short and J 5 bases short, with 4 bases between. This CDR3 is 12 amino acids long. CDR1 is MNHEY, CDR2 SVGAGI, per germline. The CDR3: CASSYSSETQYF. In nucleotides, the CDR3 is TGTGCCAGCAGTTACTCGAGCGAGACCCAGTACTTC.

V is TRBV5-1 and J is TRBJ2-3; 7 bases are a match to TRBD1. Trimming removed 4 bases from V and 3 bases from J; junction bases left unmatched: 5. Per the germline V gene, CDR1 is SGHRS and CDR2 is YFSETQ. The CDR3 has 14 amino acids. The CDR3 is CASSQGQLTDTQYF. The CDR3 DNA reads as TGCGCCAGCAGCCAGGGACAGCTTACAGATACGCAGTATTTT.

In this sample, this clone is medium-sized. The CDR3 here is CASSARIGRGEDTEAFF. In DNA, the CDR3 is TGTGCCAGCAGCGCCCGGATAGGAAGAGGGGAGGACACTGAAGCTTTCTTT. The chain has TRBV9 and TRBJ1-1, with D perhaps TRBD1 (5 bases). The CDR3 spans 17 residues. Trimming shortened V by 3 bases and J by 3 bases, and 21 bases separated the two germline ends. Germline CDR1 SGDLS, CDR2 YYNGEE. Variable domain in full (rest from reference TRBV9 and TRBJ1-1): DSGVTQTPKHLITATGQRVTLRCSPRSGDLSVYWYQQSLDQGLQFLIQYYNGEERAKGNILERFSAQQFPDLHSELNLSSLELGDSALYFCASSARIGRGEDTEAFFGQGTRLTVV.

In its sample, this clone was seen a few times. The CDR3 protein is CASSTQGTSLAGELFF. In nucleotides, the CDR3 is TGTGCCAGTAGTACTCAAGGGACTTCTCTGGCCGGGGAGCTGTTTTTT. The chain is built from TRBV19 and TRBJ2-2; weak D call: TRBD2 (6 bases). The V end was cut by 4 bases, the J end by 6 bases, with 18 bases between. There are 16 residues in the CDR3. Per germline, CDR1 LNHDA and CDR2 SQIVND (reference sequence).

This rearrangement joins TRBV7-2 to TRBJ2-2; a possible D gene is TRBD2 (5 bases). The ends were cut back, 5 bases at V and 0 bases at J, with 7 bases in the middle. The CDR3 runs 14 residues. Germline V gives CDR1 SGHTA, CDR2 FQGNSA. The CDR3 DNA reads TGTGCCAGCAGCACCGGGACGAACACCGGGGAGCTGTTTTTT. This gives the protein CASSTGTNTGELFF.

The genes are TRBV2 and TRBJ1-6; the D gene is possibly TRBD1 (5 bases). CDR1 is SNHLY and CDR2 is FYNNEI in the germline V gene. The CDR3 totals 15 residues. Trimming stripped 4 bases from V and 2 bases from J, with 9 bases between. The CDR3 region is CASSAQGTYNSPLHF. CDR3 nucleotides: TGTGCCAGCAGTGCCCAGGGAACCTATAATTCACCCCTCCACTTT.

This clone is a singleton in its sample. The chain is built from TRBV4-3 and TRBJ2-7; 9 nucleotides agree with TRBD2. After removal of 0 bases from V and 5 bases from J, the junction contained 8 bases not matched to a gene. Germline assignment: CDR1 LGHNA and CDR2 YSLEER. The CDR3 has 16 residues. In DNA, the CDR3 is TGCGCCAGCAGCCAAGATCTCGGCGGGAGGGACCACGAGCAGTACTTC. It specifies CASSQDLGGRDHEQYF.